This TCR beta chain was observed in a study of CD8 T cells in ankylosing spondylitis. Points from the study as a whole: Disease-linked clones displayed a CD8+ phenotype and appeared relatively rarely in peripheral blood. According to the report, clones linked to the disease were significantly enriched in matched synovial fluid samples taken from ankylosing spondylitis patients. About 8 highly homologous variants made up a TCR beta motif, and this motif appeared characteristic of ankylosing spondylitis blood.

The junction had 3 bases not matched to a gene; V was cut back by 4 bases and J by 3 bases. This CDR3 is 15 amino acids long. TCRdb re-analysed the 5' RACE reads in MiXCR, keeping a single row per CDR3 protein. The sample contains hundreds of thousands of distinct CDR3 sequences, about 25% of which appear only once. Of note for this clonotype: What it binds is not known.

The J gene is TRBJ2-1, the V gene TRBV12-3 or TRBV12-4; 10 bases agree with TRBD2. Source material: blood, either unsorted or a sorted T cell fraction (not recorded which). The origin of this receptor is a male donor with ankylosing spondylitis. CDR3 in DNA: TGTGCCAGCAGTTCACTAGCGGGAATCTACAATGAGCAGTTCTTC. It yields the protein CASSSLAGIYNEQFF.